The rows below give T cell receptor beta chains drawn from one sample of a study of technical replicates of blood from a handful of donors. The table came from immunoSEQ multiplex PCR; TCRdb's copy has only in-frame clones and leaves some out. This table holds tens of thousands of clones, 70% to 90% found once. Sequenced sample: PBMCs. The receptor source for this set is a human donor in good health. Some clones in this sample may be carry-over from other donors' samples. CDR3s include the opening cysteine and the closing phenylalanine or tryptophan. The D gene is left open where the match is weak. Size is stated for part of the rows, as once, few or many counts, or as a class when the clone is expanded.

CDR3aa: CASSLGTGIYEQFF
abundance: -
d_gene: -
v_gene: TRBV11-3
j_gene: TRBJ2-1

CDR3aa: CASSLGEGQGNTEAFF
abundance: -
d_gene: TRBD1
v_gene: TRBV5-8
j_gene: TRBJ1-1

CDR3aa: CASSLGRSADTQYF
abundance: -
d_gene: -
v_gene: TRBV7-2
j_gene: TRBJ2-3

CDR3aa: CAWSVEISTEAFF
abundance: -
d_gene: -
v_gene: TRBV30
j_gene: TRBJ1-1

CDR3aa: CASNQAGANTGELFF
abundance: -
d_gene: TRBD2
v_gene: TRBV5-4
j_gene: TRBJ2-2

CDR3aa: CASSLGPDREAFF
abundance: -
d_gene: -
v_gene: TRBV5-1
j_gene: TRBJ1-1

CDR3aa: CASSPRPGQGYSGANVLTF
abundance: -
d_gene: TRBD1
v_gene: TRBV7-2
j_gene: TRBJ2-6

CDR3aa: CASSLVFSGYEQYF
abundance: -
d_gene: -
v_gene: TRBV7-2
j_gene: TRBJ2-7

CDR3aa: CSVEQQETQYF
abundance: -
d_gene: -
v_gene: TRBV29-1
j_gene: TRBJ2-5

CDR3aa: CASRRSGMGGELFF
abundance: -
d_gene: TRBD2
v_gene: TRBV11-2
j_gene: TRBJ2-2

CDR3aa: CASSEYRGFSPLHF
abundance: -
d_gene: TRBD1
v_gene: TRBV2
j_gene: TRBJ1-6

CDR3aa: CAIGDRELYEQYF
abundance: medium-sized
d_gene: TRBD1
v_gene: TRBV10-3
j_gene: TRBJ2-7

CDR3aa: CASSRETGGYGYTF
abundance: once
d_gene: TRBD1
v_gene: TRBV2
j_gene: TRBJ1-2

CDR3aa: CASSLSGGFNQPQHF
abundance: -
d_gene: TRBD1
v_gene: TRBV7-3
j_gene: TRBJ1-5

CDR3aa: CASSLGRAYEQYF
abundance: -
d_gene: TRBD2
v_gene: TRBV7-8
j_gene: TRBJ2-7

CDR3aa: CASSPGAMSYEQYF
abundance: -
d_gene: -
v_gene: TRBV6-5
j_gene: TRBJ2-7

CDR3aa: CSVEEDTVYGYTF
abundance: many
d_gene: -
v_gene: TRBV29-1
j_gene: TRBJ1-2

CDR3aa: CASSNGTGLSTDTQYF
abundance: -
d_gene: -
v_gene: TRBV21-1
j_gene: TRBJ2-3

CDR3aa: CASRPGGQSTDTQYF
abundance: -
d_gene: -
v_gene: TRBV5-4
j_gene: TRBJ2-3

CDR3aa: CASSEYGGAYNSPLHF
abundance: -
d_gene: -
v_gene: TRBV25-1
j_gene: TRBJ1-6

CDR3aa: CASSVTQGASGNTIYF
abundance: -
d_gene: TRBD1
v_gene: TRBV9
j_gene: TRBJ1-3

CDR3aa: CASSTWTSGRYEQYF
abundance: -
d_gene: TRBD2
v_gene: TRBV19
j_gene: TRBJ2-7

CDR3aa: CASSLGQGSPYEQYF
abundance: few
d_gene: TRBD1
v_gene: TRBV4-2
j_gene: TRBJ2-7

CDR3aa: CAISEPRRDEGGYTF
abundance: -
d_gene: -
v_gene: TRBV10-3
j_gene: TRBJ1-2

CDR3aa: CASRGQAIRTGELFF
abundance: -
d_gene: -
v_gene: TRBV2
j_gene: TRBJ2-2

CDR3aa: CATSRDYGGVHEQYF
abundance: -
d_gene: -
v_gene: TRBV15
j_gene: TRBJ2-7

CDR3aa: CASSLLRGTEAFF
abundance: -
d_gene: -
v_gene: TRBV7-2
j_gene: TRBJ1-1

CDR3aa: CASSSRTGGEAFF
abundance: -
d_gene: TRBD1
v_gene: TRBV19
j_gene: TRBJ1-1

CDR3aa: CASSQGQGALTEAFF
abundance: -
d_gene: TRBD1
v_gene: TRBV7-6
j_gene: TRBJ1-1

CDR3aa: CASSAEGTGAKNIQYF
abundance: -
d_gene: TRBD1
v_gene: TRBV7-9
j_gene: TRBJ2-4

CDR3aa: CASSYSPGNSPLHF
abundance: -
d_gene: -
v_gene: TRBV6-5
j_gene: TRBJ1-6

CDR3aa: CAWSLVSGEQYF
abundance: -
d_gene: -
v_gene: TRBV30
j_gene: TRBJ2-7

CDR3aa: CASSISVNTEAFF
abundance: -
d_gene: -
v_gene: TRBV19
j_gene: TRBJ1-1

CDR3aa: CASSPEEASGPNEQFF
abundance: -
d_gene: TRBD2
v_gene: TRBV13
j_gene: TRBJ2-1

CDR3aa: CASRHTGGPSDTQYF
abundance: -
d_gene: TRBD1
v_gene: TRBV7-9
j_gene: TRBJ2-3

CDR3aa: CASTPTGTSYEQYF
abundance: -
d_gene: TRBD1
v_gene: TRBV7-9
j_gene: TRBJ2-7

CDR3aa: CAWSHRDHEQYF
abundance: -
d_gene: -
v_gene: TRBV30
j_gene: -

CDR3aa: CASSPETGWSEKLFF
abundance: -
d_gene: -
v_gene: TRBV5-1
j_gene: TRBJ1-4

CDR3aa: CASRERGGRTDTQYF
abundance: -
d_gene: TRBD2
v_gene: TRBV6-5
j_gene: TRBJ2-3

CDR3aa: CASSLDRVGYTF
abundance: few
d_gene: -
v_gene: TRBV7-8
j_gene: TRBJ1-2

CDR3aa: CASSSTGSPYGYTF
abundance: medium-sized
d_gene: TRBD1
v_gene: TRBV7-3
j_gene: TRBJ1-2